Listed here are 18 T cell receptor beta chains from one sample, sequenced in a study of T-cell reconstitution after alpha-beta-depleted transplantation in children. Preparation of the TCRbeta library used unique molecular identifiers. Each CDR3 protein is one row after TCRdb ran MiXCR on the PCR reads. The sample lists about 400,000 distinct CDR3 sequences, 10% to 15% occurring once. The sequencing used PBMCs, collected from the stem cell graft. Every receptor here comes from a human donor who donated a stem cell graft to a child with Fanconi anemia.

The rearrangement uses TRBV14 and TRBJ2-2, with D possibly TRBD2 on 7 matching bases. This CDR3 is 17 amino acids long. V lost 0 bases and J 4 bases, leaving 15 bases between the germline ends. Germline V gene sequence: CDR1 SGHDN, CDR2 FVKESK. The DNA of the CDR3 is TGTGCCAGCAGCCAAGATACAACGGGGGGCCGCACCGGGGAGCTGTTTTTT. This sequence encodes CASSQDTTGGRTGELFF.

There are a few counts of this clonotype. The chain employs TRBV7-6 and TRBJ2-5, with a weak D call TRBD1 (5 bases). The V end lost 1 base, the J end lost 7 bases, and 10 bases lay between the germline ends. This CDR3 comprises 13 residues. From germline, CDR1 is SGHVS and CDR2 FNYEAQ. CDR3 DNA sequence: TGTGCCAGCAGCTTAGGACAGCTAGGGACCCAGTACTTC. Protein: CASSLGQLGTQYF.

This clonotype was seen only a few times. The DNA of the CDR3 is TGCAGTGCTAGGAGATTAAGGCAAGAGACCCAGTACTTC. It yields the protein CSARRLRQETQYF. The chain combines TRBV20-1 with TRBJ2-5; the D is unclear. The CDR3 sequence is 13 residues long. Trimming took off 3 bases at V and 2 bases at J, with 10 bases between the two ends. The germline gives CDR1 DFQATT, CDR2 SNEGSKA (reference sequence).

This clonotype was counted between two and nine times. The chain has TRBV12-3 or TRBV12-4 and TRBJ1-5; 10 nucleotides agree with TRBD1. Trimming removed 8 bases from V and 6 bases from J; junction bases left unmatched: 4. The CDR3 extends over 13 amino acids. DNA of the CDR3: TGTGCCAGCGGGACAGGGGATTTTCAGCCCCAGCATTTT. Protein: CASGTGDFQPQHF.

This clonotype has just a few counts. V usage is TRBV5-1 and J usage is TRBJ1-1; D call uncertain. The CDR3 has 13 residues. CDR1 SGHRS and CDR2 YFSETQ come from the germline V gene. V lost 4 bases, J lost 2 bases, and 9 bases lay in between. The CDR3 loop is CASSAAPNTEAFF. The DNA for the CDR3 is TGCGCCAGCAGCGCGGCACCCAACACTGAAGCTTTCTTT.

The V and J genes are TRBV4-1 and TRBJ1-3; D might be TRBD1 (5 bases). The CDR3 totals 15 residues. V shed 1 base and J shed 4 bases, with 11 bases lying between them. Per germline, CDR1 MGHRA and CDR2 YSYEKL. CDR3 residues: CASSQGRGLGNTIYF. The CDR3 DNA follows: TGCGCCAGCAGCCAAGGTCGGGGACTAGGAAACACCATATATTTT.

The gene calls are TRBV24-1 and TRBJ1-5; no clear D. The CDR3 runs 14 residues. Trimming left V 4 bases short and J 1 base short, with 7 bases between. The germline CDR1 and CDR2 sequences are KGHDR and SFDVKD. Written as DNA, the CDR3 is TGTGCCACCAGTGAGGGTGGAAGCAATCAGCCCCAGCATTTT. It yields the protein CATSEGGSNQPQHF.

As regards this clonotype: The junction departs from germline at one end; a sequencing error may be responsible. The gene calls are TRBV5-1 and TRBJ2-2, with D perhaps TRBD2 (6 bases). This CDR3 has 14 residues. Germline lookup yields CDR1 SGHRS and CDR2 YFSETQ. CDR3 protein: CASSLFRVAGEVFF. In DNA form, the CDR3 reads TGCGCCAGCAGCTTGTTCAGGGTCGCCGGGGAGGTGTTTTTT. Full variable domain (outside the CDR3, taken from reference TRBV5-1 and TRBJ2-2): KAGVTQTPRYLIKTRGQQVTLSCSPISGHRSVSWYQQTPGQGLQFLFEYFSETQRNKGNFPGRFSGRQFSNSRSEMNVSTLELGDSALYLCASSLFRVAGEVFFGEGSRLTVL.

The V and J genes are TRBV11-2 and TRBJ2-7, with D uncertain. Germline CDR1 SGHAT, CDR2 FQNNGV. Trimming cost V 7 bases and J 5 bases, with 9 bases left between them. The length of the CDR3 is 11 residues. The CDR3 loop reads CASTYPDEQYF. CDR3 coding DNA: TGTGCCAGCACCTACCCCGACGAGCAGTACTTC. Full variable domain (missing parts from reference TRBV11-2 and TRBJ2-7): EAGVAQSPRYKIIEKRQSVAFWCNPISGHATLYWYQQILGQGPKLLIQFQNNGVVDDSQLPKDRFSAERLKGVDSTLKIQPAKLEDSAVYLCASTYPDEQYFGPGTRLTVT.

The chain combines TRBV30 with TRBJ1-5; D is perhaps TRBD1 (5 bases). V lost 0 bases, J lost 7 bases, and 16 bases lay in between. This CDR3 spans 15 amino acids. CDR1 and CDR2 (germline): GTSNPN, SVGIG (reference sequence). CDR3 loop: CAWSVQGGAGQPQHF. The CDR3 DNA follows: TGTGCCTGGAGTGTGCAGGGCGGGGCGGGACAGCCCCAGCATTTT.

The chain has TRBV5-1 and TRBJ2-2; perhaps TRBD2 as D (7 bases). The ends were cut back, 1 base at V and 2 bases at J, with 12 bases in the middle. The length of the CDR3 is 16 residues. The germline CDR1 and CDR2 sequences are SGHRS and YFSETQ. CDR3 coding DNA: TGCGCCAGCAGCTTGTTCGGGGGGCAAAACACCGGGGAGCTGTTTTTT. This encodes CASSLFGGQNTGELFF.

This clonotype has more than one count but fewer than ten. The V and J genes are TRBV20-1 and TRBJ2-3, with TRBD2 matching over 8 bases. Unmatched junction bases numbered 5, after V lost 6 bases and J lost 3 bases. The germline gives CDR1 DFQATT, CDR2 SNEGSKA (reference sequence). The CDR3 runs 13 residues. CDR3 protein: CSATGGNTDTQYF. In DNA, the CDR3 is TGCAGTGCAACGGGGGGGAATACAGATACGCAGTATTTT.

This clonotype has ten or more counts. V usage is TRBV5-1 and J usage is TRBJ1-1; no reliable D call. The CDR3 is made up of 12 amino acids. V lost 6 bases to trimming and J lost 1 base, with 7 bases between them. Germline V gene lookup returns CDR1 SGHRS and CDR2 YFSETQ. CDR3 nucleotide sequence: TGCGCCAGCACCATGGGGAACACTGAAGCTTTCTTT. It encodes CASTMGNTEAFF. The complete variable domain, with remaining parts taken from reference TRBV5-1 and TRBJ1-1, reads KAGVTQTPRYLIKTRGQQVTLSCSPISGHRSVSWYQQTPGQGLQFLFEYFSETQRNKGNFPGRFSGRQFSNSRSEMNVSTLELGDSALYLCASTMGNTEAFFGQGTRLTVV.

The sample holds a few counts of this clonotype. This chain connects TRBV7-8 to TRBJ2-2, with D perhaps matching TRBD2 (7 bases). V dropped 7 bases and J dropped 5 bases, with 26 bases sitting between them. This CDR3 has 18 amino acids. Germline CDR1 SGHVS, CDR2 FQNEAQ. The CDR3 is CASTRNPLTGGWTGELFF. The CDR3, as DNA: TGTGCCAGCACCCGTAACCCATTAACGGGGGGCTGGACCGGGGAGCTGTTTTTT.

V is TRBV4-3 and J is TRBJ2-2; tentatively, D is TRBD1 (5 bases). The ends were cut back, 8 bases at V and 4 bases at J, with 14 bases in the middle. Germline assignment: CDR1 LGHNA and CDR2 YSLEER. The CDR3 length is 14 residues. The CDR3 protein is CASSWADSTGELFF. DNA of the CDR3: TGCGCCAGCTCCTGGGCAGACAGCACCGGGGAGCTGTTTTTT.

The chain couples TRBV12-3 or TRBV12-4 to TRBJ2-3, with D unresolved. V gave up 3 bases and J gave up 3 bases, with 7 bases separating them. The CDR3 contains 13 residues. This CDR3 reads CASSFVQTDTQYF. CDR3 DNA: TGTGCCAGCAGTTTTGTCCAAACAGATACGCAGTATTTT.

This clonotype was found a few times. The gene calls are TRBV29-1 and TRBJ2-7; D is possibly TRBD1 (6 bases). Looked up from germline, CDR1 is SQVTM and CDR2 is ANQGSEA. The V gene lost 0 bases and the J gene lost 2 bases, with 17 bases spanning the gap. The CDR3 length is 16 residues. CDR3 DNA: TGCAGCGTTGAAGATTCGGTCGGACAGTCTCCCTACGAGCAGTACTTC. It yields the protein CSVEDSVGQSPYEQYF.

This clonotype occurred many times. Written as DNA, the CDR3 is TGCGCCAGCAGTGAGTCGAATGCTTATCAGCCCCAGCATTTT. It yields the protein CASSESNAYQPQHF. V is TRBV10-2 and J is TRBJ1-5, with no clear D. CDR3 length equals 14 residues. Trimming removed 0 bases from V and 5 bases from J, with 8 bases in between. Germline V gene lookup returns CDR1 WSHSY and CDR2 SAAADI.